This TCR beta chain was identified during a study of blood T cells in healthy people across ages. Overall study: Using template switching, researchers captured about one barcoded beta molecule for each two T cells. Overall study findings and caveats: A roughly linear fall in TCR beta diversity per million T cells was seen with increasing age.

Of note for this clonotype: What it binds is not known.

It was with a sample-barcoded 5' primer and a J-beta primer mix that a second PCR of roughly 7 to 12 cycles was run. TCRdb processed the 5' RACE reads anew with MiXCR; each CDR3 protein has one entry. The table records hundreds of thousands of distinct CDR3 sequences, 40% to 65% of them present only once. V lost 11 bases and J lost 13, with 24 bases in between. Per the germline V gene, CDR1 is SNHLY and CDR2 is FYNNEI. The CDR3 is 14 residues long. The rearrangement joins TRBV2 to TRBJ1-6; D uncertain. The specimen was blood. The clonotype originates from a woman aged 80 or over in good health. Here the CDR3 DNA reads TGTGCCGGCGTGCTGTCGGTACCAACGGTTCCCCTCCACTTT. As protein: CAGVLSVPTVPLHF.